A selection of T cell receptor beta chains follows, all from one sample in a study of T cells in Graves' hyperthyroidism and ophthalmopathy. TCRdb itself ran the multiplex PCR reads through MiXCR, one entry per CDR3 protein. Of some 400,000 distinct CDR3 sequences listed, about 14% are singletons. Material for sequencing was blood. All receptors come from a young man with Graves' hyperthyroidism that later progressed to Graves' ophthalmopathy. CDR3s include the opening cysteine and the closing phenylalanine or tryptophan. A D gene is named only where the DNA matches it firmly. Rows give clone size only sometimes, using once, few, many, or a class for an expanded clone.

V gene	clone size	D gene	J gene	CDR3 DNA	CDR3 protein
TRBV27	few	-	TRBJ2-3	TGTGCCAGCAGTTTAATCCGTAGGGCGAGGGTTGGAACAGATACGCAGTATTTT	CASSLIRRARVGTDTQYF
TRBV6-6	few	-	TRBJ1-6	TGTGCCAGCAGTTACTCGATCGTAGGGGACACTTCTCCATCACCCCTCCACTTT	CASSYSIVGDTSPSPLHF
TRBV6-1	few	TRBD1	TRBJ2-1	TGTGCCAGCAGTTCATGGGACAGATACAATGAGCAGTTCTTC	CASSSWDRYNEQFF
TRBV7-2	many	-	TRBJ2-3	TGTGCCAGCAGCTGGGAAGGAGTGGGGGTGCAGTATTTT	CASSWEGVGVQYF
TRBV20-1	many	-	TRBJ2-1	TGCAGTGCTAGCCGACCGAGGGATGAGCAGTTCTTC	CSASRPRDEQFF
TRBV27	many	-	TRBJ1-2	TGTGCCAGCAGTTTAGGGGTGGACACCTCAAACTATGGCTACACCTTC	CASSLGVDTSNYGYTF
TRBV20-1	-	-	TRBJ1-1	TGCAGTGCTTCCCCTCATTCGAACACTGAAGCTTTCTTT	CSASPHSNTEAFF
TRBV7-6	-	-	TRBJ1-3	TGTGCCAGCAGCTTACGCTCGGGGGGGCGAGTTGGAAACACCATATATTTT	CASSLRSGGRVGNTIYF
TRBV2	many	-	TRBJ2-5	TGTGCCAGCAGTGACCAACAGACCTACTTC	CASSDQQTYF
TRBV30	few	-	TRBJ2-1	TGTGCCTGGAGGCAGGTGGGCAATGAGCAGTTCTTC	CAWRQVGNEQFF
TRBV3-1	many	-	TRBJ2-5	TGTGCCAGCACGTCGACAGGCGAAAACCAAGAGACCCAGTACTTC	CASTSTGENQETQYF
TRBV27	few	TRBD1	TRBJ1-2	TGTGCCAGCAGCCCGACAGGGTTGGTACATGGCTACACCTTC	CASSPTGLVHGYTF
TRBV12-3/TRBV12-4	many	-	TRBJ2-1	TGTGCCAGCAGGGGAACCCCATACAATGAGCAGTTCTTC	CASRGTPYNEQFF
TRBV27	many	-	TRBJ2-7	TGTGCCAGCAGTCCACAATGGACCCTCTACGAGCAGTACTTC	CASSPQWTLYEQYF
TRBV7-9	many	TRBD1	TRBJ2-5	TGTGCCAGCAGCTTAACCAGGGGGTCCCAAGAGACCCAGTACTTC	CASSLTRGSQETQYF
TRBV20-1	many	-	TRBJ2-7	TGCAGTGCTGGGGGGCTCAACCAAGACTACGAGCAGTACTTC	CSAGGLNQDYEQYF
TRBV5-1	few	-	TRBJ2-5	TGCGCCAGCAAGGTTAACCAAGAGACCCAGTACTTC	CASKVNQETQYF
TRBV10-3	many	TRBD1	TRBJ1-2	TGTGCCATCAGTACAGCCGGGACAGGGTTTGGCTACACCTTC	CAISTAGTGFGYTF
TRBV27	many	-	TRBJ2-7	TGTGCCAGCAGTTTATCGAGGTCGGGCTACGAGCAGTACTTC	CASSLSRSGYEQYF
TRBV6-1	many	TRBD1	TRBJ2-7	TGTGCCACAGACAGGGGCGACGAGCAGTACTTC	CATDRGDEQYF
TRBV6-2/TRBV6-3	many	-	TRBJ2-1	TGTGCCAGCACCTCAGCTCAAGGTTCCAATGAGCAGTTCTTC	CASTSAQGSNEQFF
TRBV11-3	-	-	TRBJ2-7	TGTGCCAGCAGCTTAGGGACTAAAACCTACGAGCAGTACTTC	CASSLGTKTYEQYF
TRBV7-9	many	-	TRBJ2-5	TGTGCCAGCAGCTTGCCGGTGGAGACCCAGTACTTC	CASSLPVETQYF
TRBV7-9	many	TRBD2	TRBJ2-1	TGTGCCAGCAGCTTAGGAGTAGCGGGGGATAATGAGCAGTTCTTC	CASSLGVAGDNEQFF
TRBV7-9	many	TRBD2	TRBJ2-7	TGTGCCAGCAGCTCGTCGGGAGGGTGGCTTCCCTACGAGCAGTACTTC	CASSSSGGWLPYEQYF
TRBV5-1	many	-	TRBJ2-1	TGCGCCAGCAGCTTGGAGGGAAATGAGCAGTTCTTC	CASSLEGNEQFF
TRBV9	few	TRBD1	TRBJ2-2	TGTGCCAGCAGCGACAGGACAGGGGCCGGGGAGCTGTTTTTT	CASSDRTGAGELFF
TRBV3-1	many	-	TRBJ2-5	TGTGCCAGCAGCCAAGAGGTTGGTTTCGCCGTCACCAAAGAGACCCAGTACTTC	CASSQEVGFAVTKETQYF
TRBV7-8	few	-	TRBJ2-3	TGTGCCAGCAGCTTAGAGGGGCCTCGGGGAGATACGCAGTATTTT	CASSLEGPRGDTQYF
TRBV12-3/TRBV12-4	many	TRBD2	TRBJ2-4	TGTGCCAGCAGCCCGGGACTAGCGGGGGTGGCCAAAAACATTCAGTACTTC	CASSPGLAGVAKNIQYF
TRBV19	many	-	TRBJ2-3	TGTGCCAGTAGTAAAAGGGGGGGAACAGATACGCAGTATTTT	CASSKRGGTDTQYF
TRBV5-1	few	-	TRBJ1-4	TGCGCCAGCGCGCCTGACGGGGCGTATGAAAAACTGTTTTTT	CASAPDGAYEKLFF
TRBV6-1	-	-	TRBJ2-2	TGTGCCAGCAGGGCGACAGGTGCTACCGGGGAGCTGTTTTTT	CASRATGATGELFF
TRBV6-6	once	-	TRBJ1-2	TGTGCCAGCAGTTACTCGGTCGACTATGGCTACACCTTC	CASSYSVDYGYTF
TRBV5-1	many	TRBD1	TRBJ1-2	TGCGCCAGCAGCGGGACAGGGGGTAACTATGGCTACACCTTC	CASSGTGGNYGYTF
TRBV12-3/TRBV12-4	many	-	TRBJ1-4	TGTGCCAGCAGTACCAGGGCGGCTAATGAAAAACTGTTTTTT	CASSTRAANEKLFF
TRBV2	-	-	TRBJ1-6	TGTGCCAGCAGGGAGGGTGTAGCTATTTCACCCCTCCACTTT	CASREGVAISPLHF
TRBV7-3	few	-	TRBJ2-5	TGTGCCAGCAGCTTAATGGCAGGGGAAGAGACCCAGTACTTC	CASSLMAGEETQYF
TRBV19	many	-	TRBJ1-5	TGTGCCACTGAATGGAGGTGGGGCGGCAATCAGCCCCAGCATTTT	CATEWRWGGNQPQHF
TRBV15	many	TRBD2	TRBJ2-1	TGTGCCACCAGCAGAGTCGTTGCGGGGGGCAATGAGCAGTTCTTC	CATSRVVAGGNEQFF
TRBV5-4	few	TRBD2	TRBJ2-3	TGTGCCAGCAGCATAATAGCGGGGGGGCTGACAGATACGCAGTATTTT	CASSIIAGGLTDTQYF
TRBV7-9	-	TRBD2	TRBJ2-1	TGTGCCAGCAGCTGGACTAGCGGCTCCTACAATGAGCAGTTCTTC	CASSWTSGSYNEQFF
TRBV9	many	TRBD1	TRBJ2-1	TGTGCCAGCAGCGCGACAGGGGCTAATACTGTAAGGGGGCAGTTCTTC	CASSATGANTVRGQFF
TRBV7-9	-	-	TRBJ1-4	TGTGCCAGCAGTCCCCGGGACCCTAAGGGCGCTAATGAAAAACTGTTTTTT	CASSPRDPKGANEKLFF
TRBV24-1	many	-	TRBJ2-5	TGTGCCACCAGTGGCCAGACATCGCTTCAGTACTTC	CATSGQTSLQYF
TRBV20-1	-	TRBD2	TRBJ2-1	TGCAGTGCTAGAAGGACTAGCGGGGGGGGTTCCTACAATGAGCAGTTCTTC	CSARRTSGGGSYNEQFF
TRBV30	many	TRBD1	TRBJ2-7	TGTGCCTGGAGTTGGGACAGGTTGACCTACGAGCAGTACTTC	CAWSWDRLTYEQYF
TRBV4-1	few	-	TRBJ1-1	TGCGCCAGCAGCCAAGCGGGCAGTAGAGGCACTGAAGCTTTCTTT	CASSQAGSRGTEAFF
TRBV5-1	many	-	TRBJ1-2	TGCGCCAGCAGCCACGGCGAAAGTGCTGGCTACACCTTC	CASSHGESAGYTF